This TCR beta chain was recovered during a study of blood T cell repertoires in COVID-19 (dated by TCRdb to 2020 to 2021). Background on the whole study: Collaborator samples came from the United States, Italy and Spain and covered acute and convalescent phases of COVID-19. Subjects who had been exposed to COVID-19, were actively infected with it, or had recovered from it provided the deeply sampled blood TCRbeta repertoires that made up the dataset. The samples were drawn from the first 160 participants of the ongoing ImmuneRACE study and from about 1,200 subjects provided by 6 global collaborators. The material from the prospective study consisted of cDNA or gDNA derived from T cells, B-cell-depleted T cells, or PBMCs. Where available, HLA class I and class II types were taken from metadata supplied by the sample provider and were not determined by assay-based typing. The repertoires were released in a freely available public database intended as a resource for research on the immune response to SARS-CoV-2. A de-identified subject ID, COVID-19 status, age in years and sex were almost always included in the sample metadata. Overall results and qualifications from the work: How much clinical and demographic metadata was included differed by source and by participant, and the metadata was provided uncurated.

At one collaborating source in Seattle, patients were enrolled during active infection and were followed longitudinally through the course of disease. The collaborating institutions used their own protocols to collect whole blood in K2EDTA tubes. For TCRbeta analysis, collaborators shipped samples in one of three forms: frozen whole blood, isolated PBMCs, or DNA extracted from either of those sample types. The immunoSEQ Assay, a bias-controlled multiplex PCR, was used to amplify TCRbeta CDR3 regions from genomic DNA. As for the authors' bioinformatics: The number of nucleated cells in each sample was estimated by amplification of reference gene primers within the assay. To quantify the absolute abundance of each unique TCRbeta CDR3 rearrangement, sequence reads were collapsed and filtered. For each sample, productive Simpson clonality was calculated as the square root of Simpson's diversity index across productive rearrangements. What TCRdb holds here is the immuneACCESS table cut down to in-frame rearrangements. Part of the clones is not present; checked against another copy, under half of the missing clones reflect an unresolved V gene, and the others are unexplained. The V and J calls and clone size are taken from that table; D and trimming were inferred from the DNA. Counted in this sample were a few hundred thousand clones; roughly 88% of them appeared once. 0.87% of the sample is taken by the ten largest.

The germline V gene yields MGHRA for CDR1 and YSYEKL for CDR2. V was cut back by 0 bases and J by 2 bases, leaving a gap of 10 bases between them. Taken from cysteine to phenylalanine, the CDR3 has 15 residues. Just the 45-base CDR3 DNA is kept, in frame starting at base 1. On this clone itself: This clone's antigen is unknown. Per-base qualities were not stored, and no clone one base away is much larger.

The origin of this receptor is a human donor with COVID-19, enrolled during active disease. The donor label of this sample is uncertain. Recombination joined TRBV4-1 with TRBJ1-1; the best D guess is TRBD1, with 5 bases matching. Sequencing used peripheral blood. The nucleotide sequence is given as TGCGCCAGCAGCCAAGAATGGGGCGGAAACACTGAAGCTTTCTTT. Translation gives CASSQEWGGNTEAFF.